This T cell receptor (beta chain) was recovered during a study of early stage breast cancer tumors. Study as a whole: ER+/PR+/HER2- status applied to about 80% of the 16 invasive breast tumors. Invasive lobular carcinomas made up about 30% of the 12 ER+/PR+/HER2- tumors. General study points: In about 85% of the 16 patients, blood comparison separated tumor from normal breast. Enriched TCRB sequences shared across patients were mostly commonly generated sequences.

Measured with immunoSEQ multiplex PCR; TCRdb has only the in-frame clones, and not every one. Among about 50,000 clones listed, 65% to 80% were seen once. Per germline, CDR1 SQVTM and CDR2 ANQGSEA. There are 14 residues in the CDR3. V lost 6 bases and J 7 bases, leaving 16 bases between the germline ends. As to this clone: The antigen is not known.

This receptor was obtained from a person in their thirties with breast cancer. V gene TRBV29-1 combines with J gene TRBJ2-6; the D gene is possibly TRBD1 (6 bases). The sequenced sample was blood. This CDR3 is CSVDAGERANVLTF. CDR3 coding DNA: TGCAGCGTCGACGCAGGGGAACGTGCCAACGTCCTGACTTTC.